Below, 29 T cell receptor beta chains from the same sample are listed, as sequenced in a study of blood T cell repertoires in COVID-19. The repertoire was sequenced with immunoSEQ multiplex PCR; TCRdb's copy has only in-frame clones and lacks some. The sample shows about 42,000 clones, more than 75% of them seen only once. Sequences were obtained from peripheral blood. All receptors derive from a man in his 70s with active COVID-19.

The chain links TRBV7-2 to TRBJ1-5; possibly TRBD1 for D (5 bases). Looked up from germline, CDR1 is SGHTA and CDR2 is FQGNSA. Trimming removed 1 base at V and 4 bases at J, with 5 bases between. The CDR3 covers 13 residues. This CDR3 is CASSLDRNQPQHF. DNA for the CDR3: TGTGCCAGCAGCTTAGACAGGAATCAGCCCCAGCATTTT. Complete variable domain (other parts from reference TRBV7-2 and TRBJ1-5): GAGVSQSPSNKVTEKGKDVELRCDPISGHTALYWYRQSLGQGLEFLIYFQGNSAPDKSGLPSDRFSAERTGGSVSTLTIQRTQQEDSAVYLCASSLDRNQPQHFGDGTRLSIL.

This sequence joins TRBV4-2 and TRBJ2-5; 7 bases match TRBD2. The CDR3 has 14 amino acids. Trimming cost V 1 base and J 4 bases; bases outside gene matches: 3. Germline CDR1 LGHNA, CDR2 YNFKEQ. DNA of the CDR3: TGTGCCAGCAGCCAAGCTAGCGGACTAGAGACCCAGTACTTC. Protein: CASSQASGLETQYF.

This chain connects TRBV24-1 to TRBJ2-5, with 8 nucleotides matching TRBD2. The CDR3 has 19 residues. The germline CDR1 and CDR2 sequences are KGHDR and SFDVKD. V was pared by 5 bases and J by 0 bases, with 16 bases of the junction left unmatched. The DNA of the CDR3 is TGTGCCACCAGTGCTAAATTAAGGGTTCGGGAGGGCCACCAAGAGACCCAGTACTTC. Translating gives CATSAKLRVREGHQETQYF.

The rearrangement links TRBV5-6 to TRBJ2-1; the match to TRBD2 covers 14 bases. There are 17 residues in the CDR3. Trimming took 6 bases from V and 5 from J; bases not matched to a gene: 10. In germline, CDR1 is SGHDT, CDR2 YYEEEE. CDR3 sequence (DNA): TGTGCCAGCATTTTCCGGACTAGCGGGAGGTGGGACAATGAGCAGTTCTTC. Amino acids: CASIFRTSGRWDNEQFF.

This chain links TRBV4-2 with TRBJ2-7; perhaps TRBD2 as D (5 bases). Trimming removed 4 bases from V and 4 bases from J, with 14 bases in between. The V gene's germline CDR1 is LGHNA and CDR2 YNFKEQ. The CDR3 covers 14 residues. In DNA, the CDR3 is TGTGCCAGCAGCCCATCCCGGGGTACGTACGAGCAGTACTTC. This sequence encodes CASSPSRGTYEQYF.

The genes are TRBV5-1 and TRBJ2-3, with 9 nucleotides matching TRBD2. The germline CDR1 and CDR2 sequences are SGHRS and YFSETQ. With V trimmed by 0 bases and J by 11 bases, 13 bases remained unmatched. This CDR3 comprises 16 residues. DNA for the CDR3: TGCGCCAGCAGCTTGGCCCCGCTAGCGGGAAGCGAAGGGCAGTATTTT. It specifies CASSLAPLAGSEGQYF.

The chain recombines TRBV3-1 (or the pseudogene TRBV3-2) with TRBJ1-2, with 10 bases aligning to TRBD1. Germline CDR1 is LGHDT and CDR2 is YNNKEL (reference sequence). The V segment lost 3 bases and the J segment 8 bases; nucleotides outside the gene matches: 6. This CDR3 region has 14 residues. The CDR3 DNA reads TGTGCCAGCAGCCAGACGACAGGGGGCAAGGGCTACACCTTC. This sequence encodes CASSQTTGGKGYTF.

This clone has only one observation. The rearrangement joins TRBV7-3 to TRBJ2-5; weak D call: TRBD2 (6 bases). The CDR3 covers 14 residues. The ends were cut back, 5 bases at V and 1 base at J, with 11 bases in the middle. The germline gives CDR1 SGHTA, CDR2 FQGTGA. The CDR3 DNA reads as TGTGCCAGCAGCCGCGGGGCTTTCCAAGAGACCCAGTACTTC. As protein: CASSRGAFQETQYF.

The rearrangement joins TRBV7-2 to TRBJ1-4, with D maybe TRBD1 (6 bases). CDR3 length equals 18 residues. From germline, CDR1 is SGHTA and CDR2 FQGNSA. Trimming stripped 5 bases from V and 3 bases from J, with 22 bases between. CDR3 sequence (DNA): TGTGCCAGCAGCCAAGGGGGATACGCAACGGGTTCTAATGAAAAACTGTTTTTT. Its protein product is CASSQGGYATGSNEKLFF.

This rearrangement joins TRBV24-1 to TRBJ2-3, with 9 positions matching TRBD1. V was pared by 5 bases and J by 6 bases, with 5 bases of the junction left unmatched. The length of the CDR3 is 14 residues. Per the germline V gene, CDR1 is KGHDR and CDR2 is SFDVKD. The CDR3 is CATSAGQGKDTQYF. CDR3 coding DNA: TGTGCCACCAGTGCGGGACAGGGCAAGGATACGCAGTATTTT.

The V call is TRBV5-5, the J call TRBJ2-7; 7 bases fit TRBD2. V trimming: 4 bases; J trimming: 1 base; junction bases outside the gene matches: 11. CDR1 and CDR2 from the germline V gene are SGHKS and YYEKEE (reference sequence). This CDR3 has 16 residues. Here the CDR3 reads CASSGGRAPTSYEQYF. CDR3 nucleotide sequence: TGTGCCAGCAGCGGGGGGAGGGCACCAACTTCCTACGAGCAGTACTTC.

The chain links TRBV7-3 to TRBJ2-3; no definite D call. V lost 5 bases to trimming and J lost 5 bases, with 11 bases between them. Germline V gene lookup returns CDR1 SGHTA and CDR2 FQGTGA. The CDR3 sequence is 13 residues long. The chain's CDR3 is CASSLMRGDTQYF. In nucleotides, the CDR3 is TGTGCCAGCAGCCTAATGAGAGGAGATACGCAGTATTTT.

The chain joins TRBV4-3 to TRBJ2-5, with D perhaps matching TRBD1 (6 bases). Germline V gives CDR1 LGHNA, CDR2 YSLEER. This CDR3 contains 15 residues. V was shortened by 0 bases and J by 4 bases, with 12 bases between the two germline ends. CDR3 bases: TGCGCCAGCAGCCAAGATGTTACAGGGTCAGAGACCCAGTACTTC. As protein: CASSQDVTGSETQYF.

The rearrangement joins TRBV5-1 to TRBJ2-6, with D tentatively TRBD1 (5 bases). With 4 bases removed from V and 5 bases from J, the gap between germline ends came to 16 bases. This CDR3 contains 16 residues. The germline gives CDR1 SGHRS, CDR2 YFSETQ. For the CDR3, the DNA is TGCGCCAGCAGCCCCTACAGGCCCCCTAGGGCCAACGTCCTGACTTTC. This sequence encodes CASSPYRPPRANVLTF.

The chain employs TRBV18 and TRBJ1-3; D gene unclear. CDR1 KGHSH and CDR2 LQKENI come from the germline V gene. There are 14 residues in the CDR3. Trimming stripped 6 bases from V and 0 bases from J, with 9 bases between. The CDR3 region has the DNA TGTGCCAGCTCGTCCCAGGTCTCTGGAAACACCATATATTTT. As protein: CASSSQVSGNTIYF. Combining the CDR3 with reference TRBV18 and TRBJ1-3 gives the whole variable domain NAGVMQNPRHLVRRRGQEARLRCSPMKGHSHVYWYRQLPEEGLKFMVYLQKENIIDESGMPKERFSAEFPKEGPSILRIQQVVRGDSAAYFCASSSQVSGNTIYFGEGSWLTVV.

The chain joins TRBV19 to TRBJ1-6; D is ambiguous. The CDR3 runs 14 residues. Trimming cost V 3 bases and J 5 bases, with 8 bases left between them. Germline CDR1 reads LNHDA; CDR2 reads SQIVND (reference sequence). The CDR3 coding sequence is TGTGCCAGTAGTATTACAGACAATAATTCACCCCTCCACTTT. Its protein is CASSITDNNSPLHF.

CDR3 loop: CASSPRVGLAVSYEQYF. Here the CDR3 DNA reads TGTGCCAGCAGCCCCCGAGTCGGACTAGCGGTATCCTACGAGCAGTACTTC. The chain uses TRBV14 and TRBJ2-7, with TRBD2 matching 10 bases. The CDR3 totals 17 residues. The V and J ends lost 4 bases and 1 base, in that order; junction bases with no gene match: 10. Germline V gene lookup returns CDR1 SGHDN and CDR2 FVKESK.

The chain recombines TRBV10-3 with TRBJ1-2; TRBD1 agrees at 7 bases. Trimming cost V 0 bases and J 7 bases; bases outside gene matches: 5. Germline-derived CDR1 and CDR2 are ENHRY and SYGVKD. This CDR3 spans 14 amino acids. The CDR3 DNA reads TGTGCCATCAGTGAGTCGACAGGGCCGATTGGCTACACCTTC. As protein: CAISESTGPIGYTF.

V usage is TRBV6-1 and J usage is TRBJ1-5; 11 bases line up with TRBD1. The V and J ends lost 4 bases and 1 base, in that order; junction bases with no gene match: 6. The CDR3 length is 17 residues. Germline CDR1 MNHNS, CDR2 SASEGT. The CDR3: CASSALGQGASNQPQHF. The CDR3 DNA reads as TGTGCCAGCAGTGCCTTAGGACAGGGGGCGAGCAATCAGCCCCAGCATTTT.

This clone was detected only a few times. The rearrangement links TRBV7-9 to TRBJ1-1; a possible D gene is TRBD1 (6 bases). V lost 1 base to trimming and J lost 0 bases, with 6 bases between them. Germline CDR1 is SEHNR and CDR2 is FQNEAQ (reference sequence). The CDR3 spans 14 residues. CDR3 nucleotide sequence: TGTGCCAGCAGCTTAGGACAGGTGAACACTGAAGCTTTCTTT. Translation: CASSLGQVNTEAFF.

The sample holds one count of this clone. The chain combines TRBV6-6 with TRBJ2-2; 10 nucleotides match TRBD2. The CDR3 sequence is 16 residues long. Per germline, CDR1 MNHNY and CDR2 SVGAGI (reference sequence). V was pared by 2 bases and J by 6 bases, with 6 bases of the junction left unmatched. This chain's CDR3 is CASSYLAGALSGELFF. CDR3 sequence (DNA): TGTGCCAGCAGTTACCTAGCGGGAGCCCTCTCCGGGGAGCTGTTTTTT.

The gene calls are TRBV7-3 and TRBJ2-7; 16 bases line up with TRBD2. CDR1 SGHTA and CDR2 FQGTGA come from the germline V gene. The length of the CDR3 is 21 residues. Losses at the gene ends were 5 bases for V and 1 base for J; bases not matched to a gene: 17. CDR3 nucleotides: TGTGCCAGCAGCCCCCCGGGACTAGCGGGAGGGCATCTCCCGCAGTCCTACGAGCAGTACTTC. Translation: CASSPPGLAGGHLPQSYEQYF.

The genes are TRBV7-9 and TRBJ2-1; TRBD2 might be the D (6 bases). Germline loops: CDR1 SEHNR, CDR2 FQNEAQ (reference sequence). V lost 1 base, J lost 3 bases, and 10 bases lay in between. CDR3 length equals 15 residues. The CDR3 region has the DNA TGTGCCAGCAGCTTAGAGGCGGGAATCTACAATGAGCAGTTCTTC. Translation: CASSLEAGIYNEQFF.

V is TRBV24-1 and J is TRBJ2-3, with 10 bases lining up with TRBD2. V lost 7 bases to trimming and J lost 4 bases; unmatched junction nucleotides: 4. Germline V lookup: CDR1 KGHDR, CDR2 SFDVKD. The CDR3 loop spans 14 amino acids. Written as DNA, the CDR3 is TGTGCCACCAGAACTAGCGGGACGTCAGATACGCAGTATTTT. As protein: CATRTSGTSDTQYF.

The gene calls are TRBV28 and TRBJ2-7, with D possibly matching TRBD1 (6 bases). The CDR3 is made up of 15 amino acids. V lost 6 bases and J 4 bases, leaving 19 bases between the germline ends. CDR1 is MDHEN and CDR2 is SYDVKM in the germline V gene. CDR3 coding DNA: TGTGCCAGCAGGGGGGTTGGACAGATGAAATACGAGCAGTACTTC. It translates to CASRGVGQMKYEQYF.

CDR3 DNA: TGCGCCAGCAGCCAAGCAGGGGGCGGTCGCTACGAGCAGTACTTC. Translated, it gives CASSQAGGGRYEQYF. The chain joins TRBV4-3 to TRBJ2-7; TRBD1 agrees at 8 bases. Germline values: CDR1 LGHNA, CDR2 YSLEER. This CDR3 region has 15 residues. V lost 1 base to trimming and J lost 3 bases; unmatched junction nucleotides: 5.

The chain combines TRBV2 with TRBJ1-5; D not resolved. Trimming took 5 bases from V and 6 from J, leaving 11 bases between them. CDR1 is SNHLY and CDR2 is FYNNEI in the germline V gene. CDR3 size: 13 residues. CDR3 sequence: CASSPTSSQPQHF. As DNA, the CDR3 is TGTGCCAGCAGTCCAACATCCAGTCAGCCCCAGCATTTT.

The V gene is TRBV11-2, the J gene TRBJ2-2, with TRBD2 matching over 10 bases. V lost 0 bases to trimming and J lost 3 bases; unmatched junction nucleotides: 10. This CDR3 has 19 residues. The germline CDR1 and CDR2 sequences are SGHAT and FQNNGV. CDR3 nucleotide sequence: TGTGCCAGCAGCTTAGATATATTGAGGCTAGCGGGAGACACCGGGGAGCTGTTTTTT. Encoded protein: CASSLDILRLAGDTGELFF.

The chain joins TRBV5-6 to TRBJ1-1; perhaps TRBD1 as D (6 bases). V lost 1 base and J lost 4, with 8 bases in between. Germline V gene sequence: CDR1 SGHDT, CDR2 YYEEEE. The CDR3 consists of 13 residues. The chain's CDR3 is CASSLTGSTEAFF. The CDR3 bases are TGTGCCAGCAGCTTGACAGGGTCCACTGAAGCTTTCTTT.